This T cell receptor beta chain was found in a study of T cell changes during pregnancy in multiple sclerosis. The CDR3 loop spans 14 amino acids. The ends were cut back, 0 bases at V and 6 bases at J, with 9 bases in the middle. Germline values: CDR1 MGHRA, CDR2 YSYEKL. This table comes from immunoSEQ multiplex PCR, and its TCRdb copy is limited to in-frame clones, with some not included. This sample yields 55,000 or so clones, of which around 89% are seen a single time; just under 0.6% belongs to the top ten. The chain has TRBV4-1 and TRBJ2-1, with no clear D. The clonotype comes from a female donor with multiple sclerosis, enrolled in a pregnancy study. Sequences were derived from CD4+ T cells from peripheral blood mononuclear cells, sampled in the first trimester of pregnancy. CDR3 loop: CASSQDGASNEQFF. The CDR3 nucleotides read TGCGCCAGCAGCCAAGATGGAGCGTCCAATGAGCAGTTCTTC.